The following is a TCR beta chain sequence with its context. What it binds is unknown. The data derive from a study of cytomegalovirus exposure and HLA in healthy donors. Both 60 Vbeta primers and 13 Jbeta primers went into the PCR. The repertoire was sequenced with immunoSEQ multiplex PCR; TCRdb's copy has only in-frame clones and lacks some. The repertoire includes over 95,000 clones, 70% to 85% of them detected once, and roughly 11% sits in the top ten. The germline gives CDR1 SGHAT, CDR2 FQDESV (reference sequence). The CDR3 contains 17 residues. V lost 4 bases and J lost 3; bases outside the gene matches: 6. Study-level results: Analysis performed later found 16,000 or so TCR beta sequences associated with HLA alleles at 0.05 false discovery rate. A likely sequencing artifact accounted for one observed cluster of highly shared sequence variants. Differences between HLA loci emerged in a later analysis of TCR association rates, with DRB1 most and HLA-C fewest.

Input material: PBMCs. The clonotype was recovered from a man aged 35 to 55 in good health and CMV-seropositive. The chain employs TRBV11-1 and TRBJ2-2; 12 bases agree with TRBD2. The CDR3 loop reads CASSYKRLAGDTGELFF. CDR3 DNA: TGTGCCAGCAGCTACAAAAGACTAGCGGGGGACACCGGGGAGCTGTTTTTT.